This is a list of T cell receptor beta chains from one sample in a study of glioma-infiltrating T cells after dendritic cell vaccination. Only in-frame clones appear in the TCRdb table, and some are missing; sequencing was by immunoSEQ multiplex PCR. The table records under 100,000 clones, approximately 81% of them present only once. The material was blood, obtained before dendritic cell vaccination. The receptors here all came from a human donor with glioblastoma. CDR3s include the opening cysteine and the closing phenylalanine or tryptophan. The D gene is left open where the match is weak. A clone size is listed for some rows: how often the clone was seen (once, few, many), or a class if it is expanded.

>NA|TRBJ2-1|TRBV15|NA
TGTGCCACCCGAGCAGGGTTCTACAATGAGCAGTTCTTC
CATRAGFYNEQFF
>NA|TRBJ1-5|TRBV10-3|once
TGTGCCATCAGTAACAGGAGTCCCAATCAGCCCCAGCATTTT
CAISNRSPNQPQHF
>TRBD1|TRBJ2-7|TRBV28|NA
TGTGCCAGCAACGAGCTAGGGACAGGGGGCTACGAGCAGTACTTC
CASNELGTGGYEQYF
>NA|TRBJ1-1|TRBV19|NA
TGTGCCAGTAGTATACGAGCAGGAAGGTCGCCTGAAGCTTTCTTT
CASSIRAGRSPEAFF
>NA|TRBJ1-2|TRBV5-4|NA
TGTGCCAGCAGCTTATACGGCGGCCCTAACTATGGCTACACCTTC
CASSLYGGPNYGYTF
>TRBD1|TRBJ1-1|TRBV10-3|NA
TGTGCCATCAGGGGACAGGGGCGAGACACTGAAGCTTTCTTT
CAIRGQGRDTEAFF
>NA|TRBJ2-2|TRBV5-1|once
TGCGCCAGCAGTCCCGGGACATTTTCGGAGGCCGGGGAGCTGTTTTTT
CASSPGTFSEAGELFF
>TRBD1|TRBJ1-2|TRBV18|NA
TGTGCCAGCTCACCCCTACAGGGGGCTGAAGCTAACTATGGCTACACCTTC
CASSPLQGAEANYGYTF
>NA|TRBJ1-1|TRBV29-1|NA
TGCAGCGTTGGCAGGGCCGTTGTGGCTGAAGCTTTCTTT
CSVGRAVVAEAFF
>NA|TRBJ1-2|TRBV5-1|once
TGCGCCAGCAGCTTGGGTGCGAGAAGTTATAACTATGGCTACACCTTC
CASSLGARSYNYGYTF
>NA|TRBJ1-1|TRBV2|NA
TGTGCCAGCAGTGAAATCAGCGCCGAAGCTTTCTTT
CASSEISAEAFF
>TRBD1|TRBJ1-5|TRBV5-6|NA
TGTGCCAGCAGCTTGGCTGGGACAGATAATCAGCCCCAGCATTTT
CASSLAGTDNQPQHF
>NA|TRBJ1-3|TRBV2|few
TGTGCCAGCAGCGAACAGGGAAACACCATATATTTT
CASSEQGNTIYF
>NA|TRBJ2-2|TRBV19|NA
TGTGCCAGTAAAGGGGCAGCCCCGAACACCGGGGAGCTGTTTTTT
CASKGAAPNTGELFF
>NA|TRBJ1-3|TRBV28|NA
TGTGCCAGCGTGCACAGGCGCTCTGGAAACACCATATATTTT
CASVHRRSGNTIYF
>NA|TRBJ2-5|TRBV7-9|NA
TGTGCCAGCAGTGAAGAATCAGGGATCACCGTCGACGAGACCCAGTACTTC
CASSEESGITVDETQYF
>TRBD1|TRBJ2-7|TRBV19|few
TGTGCCAGTAGGGCCACAGGGGTCGGGTCCTACGAGCAGTACTTC
CASRATGVGSYEQYF
>NA|TRBJ2-1|TRBV30|NA
TGTGCCTGCGACGGGGGGACAAGCTCCTACAATGAGCAGTTCTTC
CACDGGTSSYNEQFF
>TRBD1|TRBJ1-5|TRBV5-8|NA
TGTGCCAGCAGCTTGGGGACAGGGGTGGGTCAGCCCCAGCATTTT
CASSLGTGVGQPQHF
>TRBD2|TRBJ2-1|TRBV19|few
TGTGCCAGTAGCCCGGGACTAGCGGCCTACAATGAGCAGTTCTTC
CASSPGLAAYNEQFF
>TRBD2|TRBJ2-5|TRBV9|NA
TGTGCCAGCAGCCTCGGGACTAGCGGGAGAGAGACCCAGTACTTC
CASSLGTSGRETQYF
>TRBD2|TRBJ2-7|TRBV5-1|few
TGCGCCAGCAGCATCTTAGCGGGAGCGAACTACGAGCAGTACTTC
CASSILAGANYEQYF
>NA|TRBJ1-2|TRBV5-1|NA
TGCGCCAGCAGCTTGGAATACCGGACAGCTATTAACTATGGCTACACCTTC
CASSLEYRTAINYGYTF
>NA|TRBJ2-2|TRBV5-3|NA
TGTGCCGGAAGCTCCCCCCCACGGGAGACGGGTTCCACGGACACCGGGGAGCTGTTTTTT
CAGSSPPRETGSTDTGELFF
>TRBD2|TRBJ2-7|TRBV6-5|NA
TGTGCCAGCAGTTATTATCCTAGCGGGTCCTACGAGCAGTACTTC
CASSYYPSGSYEQYF
>TRBD1|TRBJ1-2|TRBV14|once
TGTGCCAGCAGCCAAGACAAATGGACAGGGGGCTATGGCTACACCTTC
CASSQDKWTGGYGYTF
>TRBD1|TRBJ2-7|TRBV15|NA
TGTGCCACCAGCAGAGGAGGGACAGAAGCCTACGAGCAGTACTTC
CATSRGGTEAYEQYF
>TRBD1|TRBJ1-3|TRBV5-1|once
TGCGCCACGAAAACCGGGACAGCCGGAAACACCATATATTTT
CATKTGTAGNTIYF
>NA|TRBJ2-1|TRBV30|NA
TGTGCCTGGAGTGTAGGAGGCAAAATGGAGGGGACCCAGTTCTTC
CAWSVGGKMEGTQFF
>TRBD1|TRBJ1-2|TRBV19|once
TGTGCCGCCCCTGGACAGGGTGGTGTTTATGGCTACACCTTC
CAAPGQGGVYGYTF
>NA|TRBJ2-5|TRBV27|NA
TGTGCCAGCAGTTTAAACCGTTGGACATCGCTCCTGCAGTACTTC
CASSLNRWTSLLQYF
>TRBD1|TRBJ2-7|TRBV10-3|once
TGTGCCATCAGCGCGGGACAGGGGGGCTACGAGCAGTACTTC
CAISAGQGGYEQYF
>NA|TRBJ1-3|TRBV28|NA
TGTGCCAGCAGTTTGGCAGGCCCTGTTTCAGGAAACACCATATATTTT
CASSLAGPVSGNTIYF
>TRBD1|TRBJ2-5|TRBV7-9|NA
TGTGCCAGCAGCTTAGGGGACAGGGTTTGGGAGACCCAGTACTTC
CASSLGDRVWETQYF
>NA|TRBJ1-3|TRBV4-2|NA
TGTGCCAGCAGCCAAGAAGGGGCCGCCAAGGGAAACACCATATATTTT
CASSQEGAAKGNTIYF
>TRBD2|TRBJ2-1|TRBV4-1|NA
TGCGCCAGCAGCCAGGCTTTAGGGACTAGGTATAATGAGCAGTTCTTC
CASSQALGTRYNEQFF
>NA|TRBJ2-7|TRBV4-1|NA
TGCGCCAGCAGCCAACGCCCGTGGACAGAGGGCATCGACTACGAGCAGTACTTC
CASSQRPWTEGIDYEQYF
>TRBD2|TRBJ2-1|TRBV5-1|NA
TGCGCCAGCAGCTTGAAACTAGCGGGGTCGTACAATGAGCAGTTCTTC
CASSLKLAGSYNEQFF
>NA|TRBJ2-3|TRBV7-2|NA
TGTGCCAGCAGCCGACGGGTGGGATCAGGGGATACGCAGTATTTT
CASSRRVGSGDTQYF
>TRBD1|TRBJ1-2|TRBV28|NA
TGTGCCAGCAGTTTGACAGGGACGGGGCAAATATATGGCTACACCTTC
CASSLTGTGQIYGYTF
>TRBD2|TRBJ2-2|TRBV5-1|NA
TGCGCCAGCAGCTCACTAGCGGGAGGGCCTCTTCCCGGGGAGCTGTTTTTT
CASSSLAGGPLPGELFF
>TRBD2|TRBJ2-7|TRBV5-8|NA
TGTGCCAGCAGCCGTGGACTAGCGGGGGTATTCGACGAGCAGTACTTC
CASSRGLAGVFDEQYF
>TRBD2|TRBJ2-1|TRBV19|NA
TGTGCCAGTACCCCCTGGAGCGGGGTGACCTACAATGAGCAGTTCTTC
CASTPWSGVTYNEQFF
>NA|TRBJ2-3|TRBV30|NA
TGTGCCTGGAGTCCTAAAGATACGCAGTATTTT
CAWSPKDTQYF
>TRBD1|TRBJ2-3|TRBV2|once
TGTGCCAGCATGGACAGGCCTACAGATACGCAGTATTTT
CASMDRPTDTQYF
>TRBD2|TRBJ2-2|TRBV30|few
TGTGCCTGGAGTGGTCTAGCGGGGGTGGACGGGGAGCTGTTTTTT
CAWSGLAGVDGELFF